Shown below are 19 T cell receptor beta chains from a single sample sequenced in a study of CD8 T cells in ankylosing spondylitis (dated by TCRdb to about 2017). The library was built by means of 5' RACE. Sequencing used an Illumina HiSeq 2500. The public reads were quality trimmed at Q25 with fastp and then assembled into clones with MiXCR by TCRdb, keeping productive beta chains. Rows merge per CDR3 protein into single entries with the most common DNA and genes. The sample profile shows 150,000 to 200,000 distinct CDR3 sequences; 15% to 20% of them were found once. The top ten clonotypes cover about 7.6% of the sample. The material sequenced was blood, either unsorted or a sorted T cell fraction (not recorded which). The receptors shown here come from a male donor with ankylosing spondylitis or in good health (not recorded which).

The gene calls are TRBV21-1 and TRBJ1-5; the table's TRBD1 call for D was not verified on the DNA. TRBV21-1 counts as a pseudogene. This CDR3 is 17 amino acids long. The CDR3 nucleotides are TGTGCCAGCAACACACCCGGATGGACAGGTAAATTCCAGCCCCAGCATTTT. Translation gives CASNTPGWTGKFQPQHF.

In its sample, this clonotype was seen once. At one of its ends the junction is not consistent with the germline gene, which may arise from a read error. The chain is built from TRBV6-5 and TRBJ2-7; 7 positions agree with TRBD2. The CDR3 extends over 11 amino acids. Looked up from germline, CDR1 is MNHEY and CDR2 is SVGAGI. CDR3 nucleotides: TGTGCCGGCAGCGGGGCCTACGAGCAGTACTTC. Translation gives CAGSGAYEQYF.

The chain combines TRBV6-1 with TRBJ1-1, with 9 nucleotides matching TRBD1. The CDR3 has 12 amino acids. CDR1 is MNHNS, CDR2 SASEGT, per germline. V dropped 6 bases and J dropped 11; count of bases not matched to a gene: 7. The CDR3 spells CASRTGGWEAFF. In DNA, the CDR3 is TGTGCCAGCAGAACAGGGGGCTGGGAGGCTTTCTTT.

This clonotype has just a few counts. CDR3 sequence (DNA): TGTGCCAGCCGATTGGGACTAGCGGGAGTGAATGAGCAGTTCTTC. Translating it yields CASRLGLAGVNEQFF. The chain links TRBV12-3 or TRBV12-4 to TRBJ2-1; TRBD2 matches 14 bases. The V segment lost 8 bases and the J segment 7 bases; nucleotides outside the gene matches: 7. The length of the CDR3 is 15 residues.

V and J are TRBV7-2 and TRBJ2-3; D remains ambiguous. Germline lookup yields CDR1 SGHTA and CDR2 FQGNSA. Trimming took off 5 bases at V and 4 bases at J, with 16 bases between the two ends. The CDR3 is 15 amino acids. The CDR3 coding sequence is TGTGCCAGCAGCCCCCCCAACCTACGGGCAGATACGCAGTATTTT. Protein product: CASSPPNLRADTQYF.

This sequence joins TRBV29-1 and TRBJ2-7, with 8 bases identical to TRBD2. The CDR3 runs 13 residues. Germline V gives CDR1 SQVTM, CDR2 ANQGSEA. Trimming took 5 bases from V and 0 from J; bases not matched to a gene: 3. In DNA form, the CDR3 reads TGCAGCGTTCGGGGGGGAAACTCCTACGAGCAGTACTTC. Translating it yields CSVRGGNSYEQYF.

The chain couples TRBV9 to TRBJ2-2; 7 bases are shared with TRBD2. CDR1 is SGDLS, CDR2 YYNGEE, per germline. The J segment lost 4 bases and the V segment lost 4 bases, leaving 10 bases of the junction unmatched. The CDR3 has 16 residues. The CDR3 loop reads CASSPRPAGSTGELFF. CDR3 coding DNA: TGTGCCAGCAGCCCCCGCCCAGCGGGATCCACCGGGGAGCTGTTTTTT.

The chain links TRBV12-3 or TRBV12-4 to TRBJ2-7; 8 positions agree with TRBD1. V lost 2 bases to trimming and J lost 7 bases; unmatched junction nucleotides: 7. CDR3 length: 14 residues. The CDR3 DNA is TGTGCCAGCAGTTTAACAGGGACAGGTAGGGAGCAGTACTTC. Translating it yields CASSLTGTGREQYF.

The chain is built from TRBV4-1 and TRBJ2-5, with D tentatively TRBD1 (6 bases). The CDR3 is 18 residues long. Trimming cost V 1 base and J 0 bases, with 18 bases left between them. Looked up from germline, CDR1 is MGHRA and CDR2 is YSYEKL. The CDR3 DNA reads TGCGCCAGCAGCCAAGGAGGGGAAGGACAGTTGTACCAAGAGACCCAGTACTTC. Protein product: CASSQGGEGQLYQETQYF.

This clonotype appeared many times. The chain carries TRBV6-5 and TRBJ2-6; D gene uncertain. The ends were cut back, 0 bases at V and 0 bases at J, with 6 bases in the middle. The CDR3 spans 16 residues. Germline-derived CDR1 and CDR2 are MNHEY and SVGAGI. CDR3 loop: CASSYSRSSGANVLTF. In DNA, the CDR3 is TGTGCCAGCAGTTACTCCCGGAGCTCTGGGGCCAACGTCCTGACTTTC.

A few counts support this clonotype. CDR3 residues: CSAATSGIYEQYF. CDR3 in DNA: TGCAGTGCAGCAACTAGCGGGATCTACGAGCAGTACTTC. V usage is TRBV20-1 and J usage is TRBJ2-7; TRBD2 matches 10 bases. The CDR3 is 13 residues long. V lost 6 bases and J lost 3; bases outside the gene matches: 5. Germline-derived CDR1 and CDR2 are DFQATT and SNEGSKA (reference sequence).

This chain uses TRBV23-1 with TRBJ2-3, with TRBD2 matching 7 bases. TRBV23-1 is sorted into the ORF group, with uncertain function. V was pared by 4 bases and J by 2 bases, with 12 bases of the junction left unmatched. The length of the CDR3 is 17 residues. CDR3 coding DNA: TGCGCCAGCAGTCTACACTGGCGGGAGCATAACACAGATACGCAGTATTTT. This gives the protein CASSLHWREHNTDTQYF.

The chain is built from TRBV20-1 and TRBJ2-1, with 9 positions matching TRBD2. The CDR3 contains 17 residues. The junction had 8 bases not matched to a gene; V was cut back by 1 base and J by 1 base. The germline V gene has CDR1 DFQATT and CDR2 SNEGSKA (reference sequence). CDR3 coding DNA: TGCAGTGCTAGAGTGAGTAGCGGGAGTAAGTCCTACAATGAGCAGTTCTTC. As protein: CSARVSSGSKSYNEQFF.

CDR3 amino acids: CASSRNRGSYEQYF. CDR3 bases: TGTGCCAGCTCACGGAACAGGGGAAGCTACGAGCAGTACTTC. The chain has TRBV18 and TRBJ2-7, with 7 bases fitting TRBD1. Losses at the gene ends were 4 bases for V and 3 bases for J; bases not matched to a gene: 6. The CDR3 is 14 amino acids. CDR1 and CDR2 from the germline V gene are KGHSH and LQKENI. The full variable domain, with the rest looked up from reference TRBV18 and TRBJ2-7, is NAGVMQNPRHLVRRRGQEARLRCSPMKGHSHVYWYRQLPEEGLKFMVYLQKENIIDESGMPKERFSAEFPKEGPSILRIQQVVRGDSAAYFCASSRNRGSYEQYFGPGTRLTVT.

As concerns this clonotype: A read error is possible here, since a much larger clone lies one base away. V gene TRBV5-1 combines with J gene TRBJ2-1, with a tentative D call TRBD1 (6 bases). In germline, CDR1 is SGHRS, CDR2 YFSETQ. The CDR3 extends over 15 amino acids. Here the CDR3 reads CASSPPRQGLNAQFF. CDR3 DNA sequence: TGCGCCAGCAGCCCCCCCCGGCAGGGGTTAAATGCGCAGTTCTTC. Complete variable domain (other parts from reference TRBV5-1 and TRBJ2-1): KAGVTQTPRYLIKTRGQQVTLSCSPISGHRSVSWYQQTPGQGLQFLFEYFSETQRNKGNFPGRFSGRQFSNSRSEMNVSTLELGDSALYLCASSPPRQGLNAQFFGPGTRLTVL.

This clonotype was detected a few times. CDR3 loop: CASRVDRAQPQHF. The CDR3 DNA reads TGCGCCAGCAGGGTGGACAGGGCTCAGCCCCAGCATTTT. The chain has TRBV5-1 and TRBJ1-5; 8 positions agree with TRBD1. The CDR3 is 13 residues long. The V and J ends lost 5 bases and 6 bases, in that order; junction bases with no gene match: 4. Germline loops: CDR1 SGHRS, CDR2 YFSETQ.

The chain uses TRBV28 and TRBJ2-7, with a tentative D call TRBD2 (6 bases). The length of the CDR3 is 12 residues. Germline V lookup: CDR1 MDHEN, CDR2 SYDVKM. V lost 6 bases to trimming and J lost 9 bases, with 15 bases between them. CDR3 coding DNA: TGTGCCAGCAGCTCGACTAGTCTCGTGCAGTACTTC. As protein: CASSSTSLVQYF.

In this sample, this clonotype turned up many times. The chain uses TRBV5-1 and TRBJ2-7; D is possibly TRBD2 (6 bases). The CDR3 runs 16 residues. Germline V lookup: CDR1 SGHRS, CDR2 YFSETQ. V was cut by 0 bases and J by 0 bases, with 13 bases left in between. The CDR3 nucleotides are TGCGCCAGCAGCTTGGCCCGGGGACTGAGCTCCTACGAGCAGTACTTC. Its translation is CASSLARGLSSYEQYF.

This chain uses TRBV4-1 with TRBJ2-2; perhaps TRBD2 as D (5 bases). CDR3 length: 13 residues. V was clipped by 9 bases and J by 2 bases, with 10 bases between them. Germline assignment: CDR1 MGHRA and CDR2 YSYEKL. The CDR3 DNA is TGCGCCAGTCAGAGGGAAAACACCGGGGAGCTGTTTTTT. This sequence encodes CASQRENTGELFF.